Shown below are 8 T cell receptor beta chains from a single sample sequenced in a study of molecular identifiers for immune sequencing clone quantification. MiXCR, run by TCRdb on the PCR reads, gives a single entry per CDR3 protein. The table includes about half a million distinct CDR3 sequences, about 21% detected once. The specimen sequenced was naive CD8+ T cells from blood, with Jurkat cell RNA spiked in. Indicated subset: FACS-sorted CD8+CD4-CCR7+CD45RA+ naive T cells. The origin of the receptors is a human donor in good health. Some libraries in this study had Jurkat cell RNA spiked in.

The V call is TRBV20-1, the J call TRBJ2-7; 8 bases map to TRBD2. The junction had 8 bases not matched to a gene; V was cut back by 0 bases and J by 4 bases. This CDR3 has 15 amino acids. Germline lookup yields CDR1 DFQATT and CDR2 SNEGSKA (reference sequence). Written as DNA, the CDR3 is TGCAGTGCTAGAGACGAGCGGGGGAGTACGTACGAGCAGTACTTC. Translated: CSARDERGSTYEQYF.

This clonotype has ten or more counts. The chain uses TRBV6-5 and TRBJ1-1; a possible D gene is TRBD1 (5 bases). Trimming removed 1 base from V and 4 bases from J, with 16 bases in between. CDR1 is MNHEY and CDR2 is SVGAGI in the germline V gene. The CDR3 sequence is 16 residues long. The CDR3 is CASSYLGTGLGTEAFF. The CDR3 DNA reads as TGTGCCAGCAGTTACTTGGGGACCGGGTTGGGCACTGAAGCTTTCTTT.

The sample holds many counts of this clonotype. The CDR3 DNA sequence: TGCGCCAGCAGCCAAAACGCGGGAGTCGCAGAGACCCAGTACTTC. This codes for CASSQNAGVAETQYF. V is TRBV4-1 and J is TRBJ2-5; TRBD2 matches 7 bases. The J segment lost 4 bases and the V segment lost 2 bases, leaving 7 bases of the junction unmatched. Per germline, CDR1 MGHRA and CDR2 YSYEKL. The CDR3 is 15 residues long.

This clonotype has only one observation. The V call is TRBV6-5, the J call TRBJ1-1; D not certain. This CDR3 is built from 15 residues. Germline-derived CDR1 and CDR2 are MNHEY and SVGAGI. V lost 0 bases and J 11 bases, leaving 19 bases between the germline ends. This CDR3 reads CASSYSKGLSTGAFF. The CDR3 nucleotides read TGTGCCAGCAGTTACTCGAAGGGATTAAGCACTGGGGCTTTCTTT.

Comments on this clonotype: A much bigger clone sits one base away, suggesting this may be a read error. V and J are TRBV27 and TRBJ1-1, with D unresolved. The germline V gene has CDR1 MNHEY and CDR2 SMNVEV (reference sequence). The CDR3 length is 15 residues. Trimming shortened V by 0 bases and J by 0 bases, and 8 bases separated the two germline ends. The chain's CDR3 is CASSLSMVVNTEAFF. DNA of the CDR3: TGTGCCAGCAGTTTATCAATGGTCGTGAACACTGAAGCTTTCTTT.

This clonotype was detected ten times or more. V is TRBV29-1 and J is TRBJ2-6, with D possibly being TRBD2 (5 bases). V gave up 4 bases and J gave up 0 bases, with 10 bases separating them. This CDR3 spans 15 amino acids. Germline loops: CDR1 SQVTM, CDR2 ANQGSEA. The CDR3 DNA reads TGCAGCGTTGTAGAGGGTAGCTCTGGGGCCAACGTCCTGACTTTC. It yields the protein CSVVEGSSGANVLTF.

This clonotype was found a few times. The gene calls are TRBV13 and TRBJ2-7, with 9 bases fitting TRBD1. After removal of 3 bases from V and 4 bases from J, the junction contained 4 bases not matched to a gene. CDR1 is PRHDT, CDR2 FYEKMQ, per germline (reference sequence). This CDR3 comprises 14 residues. CDR3 protein: CASSFSQGAYEQYF. CDR3 nucleotides: TGTGCCAGCAGCTTTTCACAGGGGGCTTACGAGCAGTACTTC.

In the case of this clonotype: A read error may account for a junction end that differs from germline. The chain links TRBV20-1 to TRBJ2-3; TRBD1 aligns across 9 bases. Germline CDR1 DFQATT, CDR2 SNEGSKA (reference sequence). CDR3 length equals 14 residues. The CDR3 reads CSAPGTGYTGTQYF. The CDR3 nucleotides are TGCAGTGCTCCCGGGACAGGGTACACAGGTACGCAGTATTTT.